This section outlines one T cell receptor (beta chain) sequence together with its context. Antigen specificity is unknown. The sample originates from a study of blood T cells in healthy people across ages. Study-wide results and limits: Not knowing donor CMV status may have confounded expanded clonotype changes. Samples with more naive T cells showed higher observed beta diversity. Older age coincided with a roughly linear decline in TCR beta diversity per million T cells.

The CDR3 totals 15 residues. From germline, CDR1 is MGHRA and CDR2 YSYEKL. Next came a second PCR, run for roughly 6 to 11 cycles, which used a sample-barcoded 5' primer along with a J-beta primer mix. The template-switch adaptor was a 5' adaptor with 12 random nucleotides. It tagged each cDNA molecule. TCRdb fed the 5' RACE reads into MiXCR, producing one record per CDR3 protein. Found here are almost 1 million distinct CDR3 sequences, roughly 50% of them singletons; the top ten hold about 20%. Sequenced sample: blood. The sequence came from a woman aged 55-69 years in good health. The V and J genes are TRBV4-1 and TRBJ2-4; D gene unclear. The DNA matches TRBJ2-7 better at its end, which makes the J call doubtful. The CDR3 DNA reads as TGCGCCAGCAGCCAAGAACTCCGAGATAAGTACGAGCAGTACTTC. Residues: CASSQELRDKYEQYF.